A single sample is the source of the 3 T cell receptor beta chains below, sequenced in a study of cytomegalovirus exposure and HLA in healthy donors. The repertoire was sequenced with immunoSEQ multiplex PCR; TCRdb's copy has only in-frame clones and lacks some. The table shows 150,000 to 200,000 clones, with approximately 86% occurring only once. Material: PBMCs. The receptors shown here come from a woman aged 18 to 35 in good health and CMV-seronegative.

The gene calls are TRBV6-1 and TRBJ2-1; 10 bases agree with TRBD2. V shed 10 bases, J shed 6 bases, and the junction held 9 bases outside the gene matches. In germline, CDR1 is MNHNS, CDR2 SASEGT. The CDR3 is 14 amino acids. The CDR3 spells CATLSGGESNEQFF. The CDR3 nucleotides are TGTGCCACCTTAAGCGGGGGGGAGAGCAATGAGCAGTTCTTC.

V usage is TRBV4-1 and J usage is TRBJ1-6; perhaps TRBD1 as D (5 bases). There are 16 residues in the CDR3. V was pared by 0 bases and J by 10 bases, with 16 bases between. Germline V gene data show CDR1 as MGHRA and CDR2 as YSYEKL. CDR3 region: CASSQEGAGLGSPLHF. CDR3 bases: TGCGCCAGCAGCCAAGAAGGGGCAGGGCTGGGCTCACCCCTCCACTTT.

The chain uses TRBV7-9 and TRBJ2-7; D uncertain. Germline V gene data show CDR1 as SEHNR and CDR2 as FQNEAQ (reference sequence). V shed 5 bases and J shed 0 bases, with 8 bases lying between them. The CDR3 runs 13 residues. CDR3 nucleotides: TGTGCCAGCAGCCCCTATAACTCCTACGAGCAGTACTTC. Protein: CASSPYNSYEQYF.